The next 21 T cell receptor beta chains were all read from a single sample in a study of cytotoxic CD8 clonotypes in ibrutinib-treated CLL. TCRdb's copy holds only in-frame clones and misses some; the assay was immunoSEQ multiplex PCR. The sample yields around 140,000 clones, around 77% seen once. Sequences were derived from PBMCs, sampled after 12 months of ibrutinib treatment. The receptors were sampled from a human donor with chronic lymphocytic leukemia.

The chain is built from TRBV2 and TRBJ1-2; D may be TRBD1 (5 bases). The length of the CDR3 is 13 residues. Deletions cut 6 bases from V and 6 bases from J, with 14 bases between. CDR1 is SNHLY and CDR2 is FYNNEI in the germline V gene. CDR3 protein: CASSPGPLDGYTF. The DNA of the CDR3 is TGTGCCAGCAGCCCGGGACCACTCGATGGCTACACCTTC. Using reference TRBV2 and TRBJ1-2 for the parts outside the CDR3, the full variable domain is EPEVTQTPSHQVTQMGQEVILRCVPISNHLYFYWYRQILGQKVEFLVSFYNNEISEKSEIFDDQFSVERPDGSNFTLKIRSTKLEDSAMYFCASSPGPLDGYTFGSGTRLTVV.

This clone was seen only a few times. The rearrangement joins TRBV15 to TRBJ1-3; the D gene is possibly TRBD1 (6 bases). CDR3 length: 15 amino acids. Germline-derived CDR1 and CDR2 are LNHNV and YYDKDF (reference sequence). V lost 2 bases to trimming and J lost 6 bases, with 14 bases between them. The CDR3 nucleotides are TGTGCCACCAGCAGACACGGCAGGGGTGAAAACACCATATATTTT. Translated: CATSRHGRGENTIYF.

This clone was detected once. The chain is built from TRBV11-3 and TRBJ2-3; TRBD2 aligns across 8 bases. Germline CDR1 is SGHNT and CDR2 is YENEEA. The V and J ends lost 1 base and 3 bases, in that order; junction bases with no gene match: 9. The CDR3 covers 17 residues. Written as DNA, the CDR3 is TGTGCCAGCAGCTTAGGCGAGCGGGAGTGGGCGACAGATACGCAGTATTTT. Translation gives CASSLGEREWATDTQYF. The full variable domain, completed using reference TRBV11-3 and TRBJ2-3, is EAGVVQSPRYKIIEKKQPVAFWCNPISGHNTLYWYLQNLGQGPELLIRYENEEAVDDSQLPKDRFSAERLKGVDSTLKIQPAELGDSAVYLCASSLGEREWATDTQYFGPGTRLTVL.

J is TRBJ1-4 and V is TRBV14; 7 nucleotides match TRBD1. The CDR3 is made up of 15 amino acids. Trimming at V came to 2 bases and at J to 8 bases, leaving 8 bases not matched to a gene. Germline CDR1 and CDR2: SGHDN and FVKESK. CDR3: CASSQTDRAREKLFF. For the CDR3, the DNA is TGTGCCAGCAGCCAAACCGACAGGGCTAGGGAAAAACTGTTTTTT. Full variable domain (rest looked up from reference TRBV14 and TRBJ1-4): EAGVTQFPSHSVIEKGQTVTLRCDPISGHDNLYWYRRVMGKEIKFLLHFVKESKQDESGMPNNRFLAERTGGTYSTLKVQPAELEDSGVYFCASSQTDRAREKLFFGSGTQLSVL.

This chain links TRBV28 with TRBJ2-1; TRBD2 aligns across 7 bases. Germline lookup yields CDR1 MDHEN and CDR2 SYDVKM. The CDR3 length is 17 residues. V trimming: 4 bases; J trimming: 1 base; junction bases outside the gene matches: 10. The CDR3 DNA follows: TGTGCCAGCAGTTCCCTTTTGGCGGGGGAATCCTACAATGAGCAGTTCTTC. It yields the protein CASSSLLAGESYNEQFF. Full variable domain (outside the CDR3, taken from reference TRBV28 and TRBJ2-1): DVKVTQSSRYLVKRTGEKVFLECVQDMDHENMFWYRQDPGLGLRLIYFSYDVKMKEKGDIPEGYSVSREKKERFSLILESASTNQTSMYLCASSSLLAGESYNEQFFGPGTRLTVL.

The J gene is TRBJ1-4, the V gene TRBV4-2; 7 nucleotides line up with TRBD1. Losses at the gene ends were 1 base for V and 6 bases for J; bases not matched to a gene: 8. Per germline, CDR1 LGHNA and CDR2 YNFKEQ. This CDR3 is built from 16 residues. This CDR3 is CASSQGGRGRDEKLFF. CDR3 sequence (DNA): TGTGCCAGCAGCCAAGGTGGAAGGGGGCGCGATGAAAAACTGTTTTTT.

The rearrangement joins TRBV27 to TRBJ1-5; 9 nucleotides line up with TRBD1. The CDR3 has 15 residues. Germline trimming cut 4 bases from V and 1 base from J; bases unmatched to any gene: 2. Germline-derived CDR1 and CDR2 are MNHEY and SMNVEV (reference sequence). Here the CDR3 DNA reads TGTGCCAGCAGTTGGACAGGGGCCAGCAATCAGCCCCAGCATTTT. It codes for CASSWTGASNQPQHF.

The chain uses TRBV18 and TRBJ1-1; TRBD1 is a possible D gene (5 bases). CDR3 length: 17 residues. Germline V gives CDR1 KGHSH, CDR2 LQKENI. V was trimmed by 1 base and J by 2 bases, leaving 17 bases between them. CDR3 protein: CASSPRGLRQTNTEAFF. CDR3 DNA sequence: TGTGCCAGCTCACCACGGGGTCTGAGACAGACCAACACTGAAGCTTTCTTT. Variable domain in full (rest from reference TRBV18 and TRBJ1-1): NAGVMQNPRHLVRRRGQEARLRCSPMKGHSHVYWYRQLPEEGLKFMVYLQKENIIDESGMPKERFSAEFPKEGPSILRIQQVVRGDSAAYFCASSPRGLRQTNTEAFFGQGTRLTVV.

The CDR3 reads CASSQGGSLYEQYF. CDR3 nucleotides: TGTGCCAGCAGCCAAGGAGGGTCCCTCTACGAGCAGTACTTC. The chain links TRBV28 to TRBJ2-7; D might be TRBD2 (6 bases). The CDR3 covers 14 residues. Trimming took 6 bases from V and 3 from J, leaving 15 bases between them. Germline CDR1 and CDR2: MDHEN and SYDVKM.

The CDR3 loop is CASSPATPNTEAFF. DNA of the CDR3: TGTGCCAGCAGTCCAGCTACACCGAACACTGAAGCTTTCTTT. The chain couples TRBV6-6 to TRBJ1-1; D gene ambiguous. The V gene lost 5 bases and the J gene lost 1 base, with 11 bases spanning the gap. CDR3 size: 14 residues. CDR1 and CDR2 from the germline V gene are MNHNY and SVGAGI (reference sequence).

This clone showed up just once. The chain uses TRBV7-9 and TRBJ2-5, with 9 bases fitting TRBD2. Germline V gene sequence: CDR1 SEHNR, CDR2 FQNEAQ (reference sequence). The CDR3 loop spans 16 amino acids. Germline trimming cut 4 bases from V and 4 bases from J; bases unmatched to any gene: 10. The CDR3: CASSSTSAGGRETQYF. CDR3 sequence (DNA): TGTGCCAGCAGCTCCACCTCCGCGGGGGGGCGAGAGACCCAGTACTTC.

The chain carries TRBV28 and TRBJ1-1, with unresolved D. The V gene's germline CDR1 is MDHEN and CDR2 SYDVKM. V dropped 6 bases and J dropped 5 bases, with 7 bases sitting between them. This CDR3 has 11 residues. CDR3 protein: CASRVATEAFF. The CDR3 bases are TGTGCCAGCAGGGTAGCAACTGAAGCTTTCTTT.

The rearrangement links TRBV28 to TRBJ1-1, with D possibly being TRBD1 (6 bases). Germline V gene lookup returns CDR1 MDHEN and CDR2 SYDVKM. The V end lost 5 bases, the J end lost 0 bases, and 13 bases lay between the germline ends. This CDR3 region has 15 residues. DNA of the CDR3: TGTGCCAGCAGTGGAGGAGGGGGTATGAACACTGAAGCTTTCTTT. Translation: CASSGGGGMNTEAFF. Looking up the rest from reference TRBV28 and TRBJ1-1 gives the full variable domain: DVKVTQSSRYLVKRTGEKVFLECVQDMDHENMFWYRQDPGLGLRLIYFSYDVKMKEKGDIPEGYSVSREKKERFSLILESASTNQTSMYLCASSGGGGMNTEAFFGQGTRLTVV.

This clone showed up just once. This chain joins TRBV9 and TRBJ2-5; 13 bases align to TRBD2. The CDR3 spans 17 residues. Trimming at V came to 4 bases and at J to 5 bases, leaving 11 bases not matched to a gene. The germline V gene has CDR1 SGDLS and CDR2 YYNGEE. The chain's CDR3 is CASSSGLAGAIGETQYF. Here the CDR3 DNA reads TGTGCCAGCAGCTCCGGACTAGCGGGAGCTATCGGGGAGACCCAGTACTTC.

This sequence joins TRBV4-1 and TRBJ1-3; 7 bases fit TRBD1. The germline CDR1 and CDR2 sequences are MGHRA and YSYEKL. The CDR3 consists of 16 residues. V dropped 0 bases and J dropped 0; count of bases not matched to a gene: 2. DNA for the CDR3: TGCGCCAGCAGCCAAGAGGGGACAGTCTCTGGAAACACCATATATTTT. It is translated as CASSQEGTVSGNTIYF.

The chain is built from TRBV5-1 and TRBJ1-1, with a weak D call TRBD1 (5 bases). V was pared by 4 bases and J by 4 bases, with 14 bases between. In germline, CDR1 is SGHRS, CDR2 YFSETQ. There are 14 residues in the CDR3. CDR3 in DNA: TGCGCCAGCAGCCCTCGGGGGGGAAGCACTGAAGCTTTCTTT. Translating it yields CASSPRGGSTEAFF.

This clone has only a few counts. This CDR3 reads CASTQLRGDTGELFF. CDR3 coding DNA: TGTGCCAGCACCCAACTGAGGGGGGACACCGGGGAGCTGTTTTTT. V usage is TRBV6-6 and J usage is TRBJ2-2; D is possibly TRBD1 or TRBD2 (6 bases each). Germline V lookup: CDR1 MNHNY, CDR2 SVGAGI (reference sequence). This CDR3 has 15 residues. The V end lost 7 bases, the J end lost 3 bases, and 15 bases lay between the germline ends.

This clone has a handful of counts. The chain carries TRBV27 and TRBJ1-6; D might be TRBD1 (5 bases). Looked up from germline, CDR1 is MNHEY and CDR2 is SMNVEV (reference sequence). Between the trimmed V and J ends, which lost 6 bases and 0 bases, there was a span of 12 bases. The CDR3 is made up of 16 amino acids. Written as DNA, the CDR3 is TGTGCCAGCAGAGGTGAGGGGAGCTCCTATAATTCACCCCTCCACTTT. Its protein is CASRGEGSSYNSPLHF.

This clone was found once. The gene calls are TRBV5-4 and TRBJ2-3; 10 bases match TRBD2. The V gene's germline CDR1 is SGHNT and CDR2 YYREEE (reference sequence). Unmatched junction bases numbered 7, after V lost 0 bases and J lost 6 bases. There are 16 residues in the CDR3. The CDR3 reads CASSLGSGGSLDTQYF. The DNA for the CDR3 is TGTGCCAGCAGCTTGGGTAGCGGGGGGTCGTTGGATACGCAGTATTTT.

This clone turned up a few times. The chain is built from TRBV28 and TRBJ2-5; TRBD1 or TRBD2 may be the D gene (5 bases each). This CDR3 has 15 amino acids. From germline, CDR1 is MDHEN and CDR2 SYDVKM. V was cut by 4 bases and J by 4 bases, with 16 bases left in between. The CDR3 sequence: CASSSPGPEAETQYF. DNA of the CDR3: TGTGCCAGCAGTTCTCCGGGACCCGAGGCAGAGACCCAGTACTTC.

The genes are TRBV19 and TRBJ1-1, with D unclear. CDR1 is LNHDA, CDR2 SQIVND, per germline (reference sequence). The ends were cut back, 7 bases at V and 0 bases at J, with 9 bases in the middle. The CDR3 consists of 13 residues. CDR3: CASTVNLNTEAFF. CDR3 sequence (DNA): TGTGCCAGTACCGTCAATCTGAACACTGAAGCTTTCTTT.